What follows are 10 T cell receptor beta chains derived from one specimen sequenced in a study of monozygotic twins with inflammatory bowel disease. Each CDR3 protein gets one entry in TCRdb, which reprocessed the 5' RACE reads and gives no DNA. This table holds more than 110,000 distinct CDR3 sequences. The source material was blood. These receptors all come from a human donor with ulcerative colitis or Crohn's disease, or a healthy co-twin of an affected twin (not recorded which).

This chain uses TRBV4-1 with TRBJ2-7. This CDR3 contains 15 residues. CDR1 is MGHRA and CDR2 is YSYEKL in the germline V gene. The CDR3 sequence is CASSQVQGSSYEQYF.

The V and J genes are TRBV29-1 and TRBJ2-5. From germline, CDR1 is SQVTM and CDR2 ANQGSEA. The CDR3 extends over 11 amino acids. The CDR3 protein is CSVAARETQYF.

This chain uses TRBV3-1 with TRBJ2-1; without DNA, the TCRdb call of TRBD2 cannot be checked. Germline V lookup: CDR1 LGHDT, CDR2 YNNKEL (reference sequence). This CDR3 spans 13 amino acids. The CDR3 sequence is CASRLAGSNEQFF.

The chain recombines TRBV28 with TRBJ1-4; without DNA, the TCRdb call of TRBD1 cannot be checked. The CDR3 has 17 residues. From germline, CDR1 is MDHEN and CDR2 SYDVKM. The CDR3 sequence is CASSLAGGQWKDEKLFF.

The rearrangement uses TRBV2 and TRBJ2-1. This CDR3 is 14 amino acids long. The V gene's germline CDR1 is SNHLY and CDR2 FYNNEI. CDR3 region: CASSLSGDFNEQFF.

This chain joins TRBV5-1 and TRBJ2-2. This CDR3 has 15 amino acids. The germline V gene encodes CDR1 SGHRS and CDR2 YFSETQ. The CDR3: CASSLAGANTGELFF.

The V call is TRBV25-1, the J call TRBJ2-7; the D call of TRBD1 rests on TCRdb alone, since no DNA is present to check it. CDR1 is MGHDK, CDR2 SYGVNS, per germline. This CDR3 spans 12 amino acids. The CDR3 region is CATARGGYEQYF.

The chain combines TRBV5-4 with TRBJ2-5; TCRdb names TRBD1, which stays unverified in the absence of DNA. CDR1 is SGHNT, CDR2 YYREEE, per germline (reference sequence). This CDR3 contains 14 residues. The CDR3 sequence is CASSLRGGRETQYF.

The CDR3 region is CASSTGTGPRTGELFF. The chain couples TRBV5-1 to TRBJ2-2; TCRdb's D call of TRBD1 is untestable without DNA. Germline loops: CDR1 SGHRS, CDR2 YFSETQ. There are 16 residues in the CDR3.

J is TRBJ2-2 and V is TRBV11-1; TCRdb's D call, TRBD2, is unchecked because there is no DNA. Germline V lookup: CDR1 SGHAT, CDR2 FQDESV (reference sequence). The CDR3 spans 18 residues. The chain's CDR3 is CASSPWTSGGRGAGELFF.